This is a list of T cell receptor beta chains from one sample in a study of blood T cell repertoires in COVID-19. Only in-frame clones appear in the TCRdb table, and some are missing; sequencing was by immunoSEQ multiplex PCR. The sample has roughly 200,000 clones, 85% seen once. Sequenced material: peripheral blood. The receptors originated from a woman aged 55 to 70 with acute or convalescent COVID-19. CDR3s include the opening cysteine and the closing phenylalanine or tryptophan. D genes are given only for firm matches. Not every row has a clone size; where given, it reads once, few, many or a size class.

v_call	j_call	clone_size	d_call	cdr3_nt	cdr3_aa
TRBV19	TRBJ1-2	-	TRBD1	TGTGCCAGTACCCCGCTCGGACAGGGGGCGCGGGGCTACACCTTC	CASTPLGQGARGYTF
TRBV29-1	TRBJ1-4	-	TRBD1	TGCAGCGCCCGGACAGGGGGGGAAAAACTGTTTTTT	CSARTGGEKLFF
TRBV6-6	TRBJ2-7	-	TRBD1	TGTGCCAGCAGTCAGGGACAGGGGAGTTTGCACGAGCAGTACTTC	CASSQGQGSLHEQYF
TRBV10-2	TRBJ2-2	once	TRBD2	TGCGCCAGCGGGTGGGGCGCGGGAGGCACCGGGGAGCTGTTTTTT	CASGWGAGGTGELFF
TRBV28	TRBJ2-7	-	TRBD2	TGTGCCAGCAGTTCTATTAGGGGGGGGACTAGCGGACCCTACGAGCAGTACTTC	CASSSIRGGTSGPYEQYF
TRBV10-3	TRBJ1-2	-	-	TGTGCCATCAGTGCCAGGGAGGGCTATGGCTACACCTTC	CAISAREGYGYTF
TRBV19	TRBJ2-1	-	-	TGTGCCAGTAGTATAAAGGGCCCTAGGACTGGTCCCCCCGGCAATGAGCAGTTCTTC	CASSIKGPRTGPPGNEQFF
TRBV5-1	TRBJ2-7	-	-	TGCGCCAGCAGCCCTTCCCCAACAGGGACTACCTACGAGCAGTACTTC	CASSPSPTGTTYEQYF
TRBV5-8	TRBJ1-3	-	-	TGTGCCAGCAGCCCACGACTTTTCATCTCTGGAAACACCATATATTTT	CASSPRLFISGNTIYF
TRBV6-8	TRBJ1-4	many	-	TGTGCCAGCAGTTACAATGACAGGCGAGAAAAACTGTTTTTT	CASSYNDRREKLFF
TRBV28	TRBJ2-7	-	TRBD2	TGTGCCAGCAGGACTAGCGGGAGCTTGTACGAGCAGTACTTC	CASRTSGSLYEQYF
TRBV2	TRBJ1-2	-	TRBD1	TGTGCCAGCAGTGATAGTTCAGGGGGCAATTCTGGCTACACCTTC	CASSDSSGGNSGYTF
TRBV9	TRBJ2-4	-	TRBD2	TGTGCCAGCAGCGTAGGGTCGGTAGCGGGAGACATTCAGTACTTC	CASSVGSVAGDIQYF
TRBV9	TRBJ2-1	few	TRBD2	TGTGCCAGCAGCCCGAGAGTAGCGGGAGTGGATAGTGAGCAGTTCTTC	CASSPRVAGVDSEQFF
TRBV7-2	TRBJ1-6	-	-	TGTGCCAGCAGCTCCCTCGGGGTGGAGCCGGCATCCTATAATTCACCCCTCCACTTT	CASSSLGVEPASYNSPLHF
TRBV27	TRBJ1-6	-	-	TGTGCCAGCAGTTTACTGGGGGGCTCCTATAATTCACCCCTCCACTTT	CASSLLGGSYNSPLHF
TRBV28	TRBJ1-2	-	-	TGTGCCAGCAGTTTTCGGGGGGGCTACACCTTC	CASSFRGGYTF
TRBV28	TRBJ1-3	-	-	TGTGCCAGCAGTCGGGCTGGAAACACCATATATTTT	CASSRAGNTIYF
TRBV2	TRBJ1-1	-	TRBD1	TGTGCCAGCAGTGCTCTGCCGACCGGACAGGGCGAAGCTTTCTTT	CASSALPTGQGEAFF
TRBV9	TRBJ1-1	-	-	TGTGCCAGCAGCGTAGCCTCCGAGAGTGAAGCTTTCTTT	CASSVASESEAFF
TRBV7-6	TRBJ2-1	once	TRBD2	TGTGCCAGCAGCCAATATCCGGGAGGGGCGGGCAATGAGCAGTTCTTC	CASSQYPGGAGNEQFF
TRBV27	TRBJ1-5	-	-	TGTGCCAGCAGTCCAAGGACAGAAATTAGCAATCAGCCCCAGCATTTT	CASSPRTEISNQPQHF
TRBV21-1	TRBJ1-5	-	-	TGTGCCAGCACCCTTGGCCCTGACAGGAACAATCAGCCCCAGCATTTT	CASTLGPDRNNQPQHF
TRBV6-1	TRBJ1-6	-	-	TGTGCCAGCAGTGAAGTGCCAGGTCAGAACCTCCACTTT	CASSEVPGQNLHF
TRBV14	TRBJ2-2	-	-	TGTGCCAGCAGCCAAGGCCTCGGGGTCGGCACCGGGGAGCTGTTTTTT	CASSQGLGVGTGELFF
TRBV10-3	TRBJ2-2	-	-	TGTGCCATGTCTAGCCTGGACACCGGGGAGCTGTTTTTT	CAMSSLDTGELFF
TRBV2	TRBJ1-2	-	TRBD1	TGTGCCAGCAGCCTCACCTTAGGACAGGGCTATGGCTACACCTTC	CASSLTLGQGYGYTF
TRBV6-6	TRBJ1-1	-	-	TGTGCCAGCAGCAAACCGGGACAAGAGTCTTTCTTT	CASSKPGQESFF
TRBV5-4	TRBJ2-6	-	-	TGTGCCAGCAGCGGGGGACTGTCTGGGGCCAACGTCCTGACTTTC	CASSGGLSGANVLTF
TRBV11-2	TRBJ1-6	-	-	TGTGCCAGCAGCTTAGATCCGCACAGGGTTTCACCCCTCCACTTT	CASSLDPHRVSPLHF
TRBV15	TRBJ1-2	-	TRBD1	TGTGCCACCAGCAGGGGACAGGGAGGCTATGGCTACACCTTC	CATSRGQGGYGYTF
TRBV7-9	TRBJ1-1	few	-	TGTGCCAGCAGCTTTATAACAACTAGCGCTGAAGCTTTCTTT	CASSFITTSAEAFF
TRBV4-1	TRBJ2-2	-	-	TGCGCCAGCAGCCAAGATAAGAGGGCCGCTAACACCGGGGAGCTGTTTTTT	CASSQDKRAANTGELFF
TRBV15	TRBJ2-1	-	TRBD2	TGTGCCACCAGCAGCTGGACTAGCGGGAGTAGCAATGAGCAGTTCTTC	CATSSWTSGSSNEQFF
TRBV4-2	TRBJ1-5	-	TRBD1	TGTGCCAGCAGCCAAGGTCCGCAGGGGGATCAGCCCCAGCATTTT	CASSQGPQGDQPQHF
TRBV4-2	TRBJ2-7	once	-	TGTGCCAGCAGCCAAGCGGCGGTTACCTACGAGCAGTACTTC	CASSQAAVTYEQYF
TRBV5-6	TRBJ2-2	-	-	TGTGCCAGCAGCTTGGTGGCTCCCGGGGAGCTGTTTTTT	CASSLVAPGELFF
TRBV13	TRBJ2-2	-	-	TGTGCCAGCAGCTTAGCGGGGGGCGCCCCCGGGGAGCTGTTTTTT	CASSLAGGAPGELFF
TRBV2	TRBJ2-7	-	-	TGTGCCAGTTGGAGACTAGACGGCGAGCAGTACTTC	CASWRLDGEQYF
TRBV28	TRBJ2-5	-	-	TGTGCCAGCAGTTTGCGAGAAGAGACCCAGTACTTC	CASSLREETQYF
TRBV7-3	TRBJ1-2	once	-	TGTGCCAGCAGCCCGGGGATATCTGACTATGGCTACACCTTC	CASSPGISDYGYTF
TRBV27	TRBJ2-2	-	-	TGTGCCAGCAGACCTCAGGGGCCCGGGGAGCTGTTTTTT	CASRPQGPGELFF
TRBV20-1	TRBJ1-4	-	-	TGCAGTGCTAGTCAGATGGGCATCAATGAAAAACTGTTTTTT	CSASQMGINEKLFF
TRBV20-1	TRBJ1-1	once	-	TGCAGTGCTACCCTGAGGGCTGAAGCTTTCTTT	CSATLRAEAFF